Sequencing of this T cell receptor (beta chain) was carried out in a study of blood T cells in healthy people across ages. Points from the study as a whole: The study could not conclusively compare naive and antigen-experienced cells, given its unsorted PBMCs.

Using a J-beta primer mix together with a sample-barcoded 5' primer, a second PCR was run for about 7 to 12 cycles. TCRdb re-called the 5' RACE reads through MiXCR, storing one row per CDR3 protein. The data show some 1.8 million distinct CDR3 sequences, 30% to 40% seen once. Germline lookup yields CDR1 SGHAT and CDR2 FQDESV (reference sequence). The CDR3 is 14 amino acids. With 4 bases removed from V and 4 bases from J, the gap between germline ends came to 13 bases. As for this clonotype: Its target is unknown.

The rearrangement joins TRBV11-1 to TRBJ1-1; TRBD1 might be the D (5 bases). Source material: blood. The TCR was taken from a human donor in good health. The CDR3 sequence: CASSSETDRTEAFF. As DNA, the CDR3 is TGTGCCAGCAGCTCTGAGACAGATCGCACTGAAGCTTTCTTT.